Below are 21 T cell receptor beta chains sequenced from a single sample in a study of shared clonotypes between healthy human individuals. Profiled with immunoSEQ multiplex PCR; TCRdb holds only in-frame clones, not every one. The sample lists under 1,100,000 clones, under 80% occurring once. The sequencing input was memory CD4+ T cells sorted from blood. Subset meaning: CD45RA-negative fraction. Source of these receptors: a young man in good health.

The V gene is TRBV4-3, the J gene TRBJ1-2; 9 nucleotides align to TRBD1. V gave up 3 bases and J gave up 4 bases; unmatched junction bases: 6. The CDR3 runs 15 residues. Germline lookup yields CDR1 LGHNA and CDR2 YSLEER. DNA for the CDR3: TGCGCCAGCAGCCACAACCGGGACAGGGTCTATGGCTACACCTTC. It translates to CASSHNRDRVYGYTF.

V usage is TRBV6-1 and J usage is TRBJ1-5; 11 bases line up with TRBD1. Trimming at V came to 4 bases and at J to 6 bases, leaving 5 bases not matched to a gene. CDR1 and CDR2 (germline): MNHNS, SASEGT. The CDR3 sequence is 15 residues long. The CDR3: CASSGSGQGGQPQHF. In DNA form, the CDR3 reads TGTGCCAGCAGTGGGTCGGGACAGGGGGGTCAGCCCCAGCATTTT.

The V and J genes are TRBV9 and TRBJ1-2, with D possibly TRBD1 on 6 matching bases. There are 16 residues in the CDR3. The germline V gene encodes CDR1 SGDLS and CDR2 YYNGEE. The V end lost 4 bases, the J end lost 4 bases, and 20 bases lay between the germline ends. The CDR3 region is CASSPRAGVGIYGYTF. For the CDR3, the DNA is TGTGCCAGCAGCCCCCGGGCAGGGGTTGGTATCTATGGCTACACCTTC.

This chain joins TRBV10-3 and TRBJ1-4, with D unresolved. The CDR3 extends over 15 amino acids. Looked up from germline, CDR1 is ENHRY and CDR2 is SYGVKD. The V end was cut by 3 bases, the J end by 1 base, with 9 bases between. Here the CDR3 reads CAISEGRLTNEKLFF. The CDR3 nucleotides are TGTGCCATCAGTGAAGGACGCTTAACTAATGAAAAACTGTTTTTT.

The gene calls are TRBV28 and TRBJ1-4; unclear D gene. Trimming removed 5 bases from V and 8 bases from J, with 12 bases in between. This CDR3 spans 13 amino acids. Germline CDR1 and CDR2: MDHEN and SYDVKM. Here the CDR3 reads CASSPGGLEKLFF. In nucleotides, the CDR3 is TGTGCCAGCAGTCCCGGCGGGCTCGAAAAACTGTTTTTT.

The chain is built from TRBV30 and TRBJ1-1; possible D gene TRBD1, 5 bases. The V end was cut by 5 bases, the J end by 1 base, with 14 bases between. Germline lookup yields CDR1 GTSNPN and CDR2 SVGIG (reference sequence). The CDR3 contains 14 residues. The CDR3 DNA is TGTGCCTGGTCCCGAAAAACAGGGAACACTGAAGCTTTCTTT. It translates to CAWSRKTGNTEAFF.

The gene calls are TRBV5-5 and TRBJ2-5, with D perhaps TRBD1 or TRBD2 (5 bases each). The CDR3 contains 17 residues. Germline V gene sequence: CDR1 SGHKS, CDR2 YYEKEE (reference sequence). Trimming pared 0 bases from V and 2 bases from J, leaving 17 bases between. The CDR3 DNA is TGTGCCAGCAGCTTGGGGGGGAGTAGCGTGTTGCAAGAGACCCAGTACTTC. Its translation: CASSLGGSSVLQETQYF.

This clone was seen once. CDR3 bases: TGTGCCACCCCGGGACCGCCCGCGAACACCGGGGAGCTGTTTTTT. Its translation is CATPGPPANTGELFF. This chain links TRBV6-6 with TRBJ2-2; D might be TRBD1 or TRBD2, each matching 5 bases. The V end lost 10 bases, the J end lost 0 bases, and 15 bases lay between the germline ends. The CDR3 spans 15 residues. Germline CDR1 and CDR2: MNHNY and SVGAGI (reference sequence).

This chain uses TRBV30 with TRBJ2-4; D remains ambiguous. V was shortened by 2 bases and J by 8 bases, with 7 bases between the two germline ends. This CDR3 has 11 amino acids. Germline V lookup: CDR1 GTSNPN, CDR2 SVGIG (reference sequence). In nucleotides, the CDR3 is TGTGCCTGGAGTAACCAAGACATTCAGTACTTC. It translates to CAWSNQDIQYF.

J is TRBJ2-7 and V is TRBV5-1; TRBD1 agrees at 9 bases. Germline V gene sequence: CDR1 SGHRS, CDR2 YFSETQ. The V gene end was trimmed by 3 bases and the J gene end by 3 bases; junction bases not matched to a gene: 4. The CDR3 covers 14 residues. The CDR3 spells CASSSPGQGYEQYF. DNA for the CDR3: TGCGCCAGCAGCTCTCCGGGACAGGGCTACGAGCAGTACTTC.

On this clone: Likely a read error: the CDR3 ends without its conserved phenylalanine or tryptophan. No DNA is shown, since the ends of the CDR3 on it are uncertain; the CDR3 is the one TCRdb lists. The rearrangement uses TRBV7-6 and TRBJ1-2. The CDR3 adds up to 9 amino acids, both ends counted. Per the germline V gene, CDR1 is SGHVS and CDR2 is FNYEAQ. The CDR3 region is CASSLVRTL.

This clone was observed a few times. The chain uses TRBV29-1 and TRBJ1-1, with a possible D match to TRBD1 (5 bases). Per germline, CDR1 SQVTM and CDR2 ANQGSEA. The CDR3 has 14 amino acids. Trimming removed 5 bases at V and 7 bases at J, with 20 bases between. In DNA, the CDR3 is TGCAGCGTTTCTATTGGGAGGGGTTTGGGTGAAGCTTTCTTT. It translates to CSVSIGRGLGEAFF.

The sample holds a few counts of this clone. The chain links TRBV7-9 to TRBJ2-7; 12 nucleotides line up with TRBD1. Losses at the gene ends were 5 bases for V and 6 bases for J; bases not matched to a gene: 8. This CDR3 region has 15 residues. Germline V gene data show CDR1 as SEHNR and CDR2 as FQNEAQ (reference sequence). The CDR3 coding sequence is TGTGCCAGCAGCAAGCCGGGACAGGGGGCCTCCGAGCAGTACTTC. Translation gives CASSKPGQGASEQYF. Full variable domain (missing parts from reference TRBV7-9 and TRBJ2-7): DTGVSQNPRHKITKRGQNVTFRCDPISEHNRLYWYRQTLGQGPEFLTYFQNEAQLEKSRLLSDRFSAERPKGSFSTLEIQRTEQGDSAMYLCASSKPGQGASEQYFGPGTRLTVT.

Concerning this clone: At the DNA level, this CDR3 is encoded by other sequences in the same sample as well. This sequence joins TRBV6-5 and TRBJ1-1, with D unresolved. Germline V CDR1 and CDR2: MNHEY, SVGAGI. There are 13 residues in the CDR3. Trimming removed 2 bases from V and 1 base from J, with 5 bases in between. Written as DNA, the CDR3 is TGTGCCAGCAGTTACCTCCGGAACACTGAAGCTTTCTTT. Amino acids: CASSYLRNTEAFF.

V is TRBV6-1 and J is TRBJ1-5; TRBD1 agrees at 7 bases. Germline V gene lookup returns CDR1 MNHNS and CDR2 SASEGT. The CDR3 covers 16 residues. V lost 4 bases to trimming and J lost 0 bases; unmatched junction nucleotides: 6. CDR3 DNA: TGTGCCAGCAGTGGTTCGACAGGGATTAGCAATCAGCCCCAGCATTTT. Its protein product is CASSGSTGISNQPQHF.

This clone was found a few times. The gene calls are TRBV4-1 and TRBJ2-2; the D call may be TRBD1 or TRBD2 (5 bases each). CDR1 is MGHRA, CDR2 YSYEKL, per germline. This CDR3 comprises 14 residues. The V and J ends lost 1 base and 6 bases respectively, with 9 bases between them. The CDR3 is CASSQAWGSGELFF. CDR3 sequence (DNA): TGCGCCAGCAGCCAAGCCTGGGGGTCCGGGGAGCTGTTTTTT.

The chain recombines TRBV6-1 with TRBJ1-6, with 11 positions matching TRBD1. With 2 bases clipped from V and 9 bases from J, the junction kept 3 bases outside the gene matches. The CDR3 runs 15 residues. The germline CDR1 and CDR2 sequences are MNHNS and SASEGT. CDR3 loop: CASSERGTGGSPLHF. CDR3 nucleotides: TGTGCCAGCAGTGAAAGGGGGACAGGGGGTTCACCCCTCCACTTT.

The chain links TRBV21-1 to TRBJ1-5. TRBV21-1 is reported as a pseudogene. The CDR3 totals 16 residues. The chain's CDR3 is CASSKEEGTGNQPQHF. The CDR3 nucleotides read TGTGCCAGCAGCAAAGAGGAGGGGACGGGGAATCAGCCCCAGCATTTT.

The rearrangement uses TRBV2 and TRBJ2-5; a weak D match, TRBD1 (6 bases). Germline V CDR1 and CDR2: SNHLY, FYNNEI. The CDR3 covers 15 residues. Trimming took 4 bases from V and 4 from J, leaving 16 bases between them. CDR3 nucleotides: TGTGCCAGCAGTGGGTTGTTGGGGGCCAGAGAGACCCAGTACTTC. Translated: CASSGLLGARETQYF.

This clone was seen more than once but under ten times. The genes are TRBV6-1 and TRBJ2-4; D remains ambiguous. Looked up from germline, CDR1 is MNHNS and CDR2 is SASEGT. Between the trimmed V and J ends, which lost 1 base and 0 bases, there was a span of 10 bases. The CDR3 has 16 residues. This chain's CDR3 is CASSEDDAVAKNIQYF. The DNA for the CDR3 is TGTGCCAGCAGTGAAGATGACGCGGTAGCCAAAAACATTCAGTACTTC.

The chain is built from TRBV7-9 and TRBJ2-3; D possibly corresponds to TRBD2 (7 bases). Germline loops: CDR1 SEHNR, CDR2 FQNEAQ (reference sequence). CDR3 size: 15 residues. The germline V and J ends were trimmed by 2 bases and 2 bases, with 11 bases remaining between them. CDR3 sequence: CASSLRGGATDTQYF. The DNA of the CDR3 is TGTGCCAGCAGCTTAAGAGGGGGGGCCACAGATACGCAGTATTTT.